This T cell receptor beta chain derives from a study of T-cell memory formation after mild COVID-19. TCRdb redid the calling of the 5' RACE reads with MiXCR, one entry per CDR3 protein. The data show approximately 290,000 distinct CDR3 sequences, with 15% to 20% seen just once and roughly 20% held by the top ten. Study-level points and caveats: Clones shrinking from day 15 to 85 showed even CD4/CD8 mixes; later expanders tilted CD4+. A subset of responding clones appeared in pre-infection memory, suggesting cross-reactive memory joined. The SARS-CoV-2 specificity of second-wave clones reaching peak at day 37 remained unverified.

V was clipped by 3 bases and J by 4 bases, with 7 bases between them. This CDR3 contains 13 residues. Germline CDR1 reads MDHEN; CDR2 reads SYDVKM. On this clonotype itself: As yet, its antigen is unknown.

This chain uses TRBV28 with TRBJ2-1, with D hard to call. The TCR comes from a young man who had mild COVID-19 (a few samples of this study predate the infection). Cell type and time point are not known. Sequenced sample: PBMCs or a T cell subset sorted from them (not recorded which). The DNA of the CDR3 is TGTGCCAGCAGTTTCTGGGGTTACAATGAGCAGTTCTTC. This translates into CASSFWGYNEQFF. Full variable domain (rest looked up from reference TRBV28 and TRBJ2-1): DVKVTQSSRYLVKRTGEKVFLECVQDMDHENMFWYRQDPGLGLRLIYFSYDVKMKEKGDIPEGYSVSREKKERFSLILESASTNQTSMYLCASSFWGYNEQFFGPGTRLTVL.